The rows below give T cell receptor beta chains drawn from one sample of a study of siplizumab effects on memory and regulatory T cells. Libraries were prepared by immunoSEQ multiplex PCR; TCRdb keeps only in-frame clonotypes and omits some of them. The profile covers 50,000 to 75,000 clones, with around 96% appearing a single time and about 0.1% taken by the ten largest. Material: naive CD8+ T cells sorted from blood. These receptors all come from a human donor in good health. Each CDR3 is given with its conserved first and last residue.

CDR3	J	V
CASSEGFSYEQYF	TRBJ2-7	TRBV2
CASRLLNQGAKNIQYF	TRBJ2-4	TRBV6-6
CASSLMGQGAGNSPLHF	TRBJ1-6	TRBV7-3
CASSFGGDQETQYF	TRBJ2-5	TRBV5-6
CASSDSSGGDLYNEQFF	TRBJ2-1	TRBV10-1
CASSLGDIQETQYF	TRBJ2-5	TRBV5-1
CASSWTTVEYNEQFF	TRBJ2-1	TRBV5-5
CASSSRPGGDTQYF	TRBJ2-3	TRBV11-2
CASTREASAEAFF	TRBJ1-1	TRBV19
CASSLVGDLYEQYF	TRBJ2-7	TRBV5-1
CASSPHGPGVIQETQYF	TRBJ2-5	TRBV5-6
CASSIQTGPSYEQYF	TRBJ2-7	TRBV19
CASSDGQGLSYGYTF	TRBJ1-2	TRBV6-4
CASSYAGTSGGYEQYF	TRBJ2-7	TRBV6-5
CASSLGSGYEQYF	TRBJ2-7	TRBV5-1
CASSLEGRGAEAFF	TRBJ1-1	TRBV7-6
CASSFGQSYEQYF	TRBJ2-7	TRBV5-6
CASSGGGSNTEAFF	TRBJ1-1	TRBV10-1
CASSIGSGGPFQFF	TRBJ2-1	TRBV19
CSVDRPDTDTQYF	TRBJ2-3	TRBV29-1
CSVGPSSYEQYF	TRBJ2-7	TRBV29-1
CASSLPSGGTEAFF	TRBJ1-1	TRBV6-5
CASSAGGGEYEQYF	TRBJ2-7	TRBV5-4
CASSLGRASGYTDTQYF	TRBJ2-3	TRBV13
CASSQARDRGIGDTQYF	TRBJ2-3	TRBV4-3
CARTSVRGDGNTIYF	TRBJ1-3	TRBV2
CASSQDNPKGGWWAFF	TRBJ1-1	TRBV4-1